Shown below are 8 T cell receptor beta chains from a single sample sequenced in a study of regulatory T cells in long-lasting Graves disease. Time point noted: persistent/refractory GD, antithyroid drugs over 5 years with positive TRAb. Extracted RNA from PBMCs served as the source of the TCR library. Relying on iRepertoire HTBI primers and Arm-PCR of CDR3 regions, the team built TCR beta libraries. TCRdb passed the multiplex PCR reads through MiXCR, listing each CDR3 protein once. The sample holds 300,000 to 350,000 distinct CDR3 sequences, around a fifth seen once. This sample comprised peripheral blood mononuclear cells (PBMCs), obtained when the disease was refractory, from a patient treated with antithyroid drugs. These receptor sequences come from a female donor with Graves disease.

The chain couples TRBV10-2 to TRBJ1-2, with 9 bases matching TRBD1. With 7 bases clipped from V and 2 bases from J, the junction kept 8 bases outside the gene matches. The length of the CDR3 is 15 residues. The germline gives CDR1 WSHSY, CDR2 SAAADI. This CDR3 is CASIPGQGPNYGYTF. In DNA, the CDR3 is TGCGCCAGCATTCCGGGACAGGGCCCCAACTATGGCTACACCTTC.

The CDR3 spells CSASTGKSYNEQFF. The DNA for the CDR3 is TGCAGTGCCAGCACAGGGAAGAGTTACAATGAGCAGTTCTTC. The chain couples TRBV20-1 to TRBJ2-1; possibly TRBD1 for D (6 bases). V lost 6 bases and J 4 bases, leaving 16 bases between the germline ends. The CDR3 has 14 amino acids. Germline values: CDR1 DFQATT, CDR2 SNEGSKA (reference sequence).

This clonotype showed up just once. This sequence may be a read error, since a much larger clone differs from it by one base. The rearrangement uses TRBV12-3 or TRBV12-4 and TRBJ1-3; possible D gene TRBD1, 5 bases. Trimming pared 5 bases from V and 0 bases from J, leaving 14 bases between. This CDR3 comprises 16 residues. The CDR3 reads CASSPDGGGSGNTIYF. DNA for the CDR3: TGTGCCAGCAGTCCAGATGGGGGGGGCTCTGGAAACACCATATATTTT.

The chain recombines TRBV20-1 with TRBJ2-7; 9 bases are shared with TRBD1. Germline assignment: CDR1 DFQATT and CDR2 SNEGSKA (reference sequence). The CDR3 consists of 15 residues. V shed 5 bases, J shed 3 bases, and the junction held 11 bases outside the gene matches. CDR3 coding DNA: TGCAGTGCTCCAGACCCGGGACAGGGTAACTACGAGCAGTACTTC. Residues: CSAPDPGQGNYEQYF.

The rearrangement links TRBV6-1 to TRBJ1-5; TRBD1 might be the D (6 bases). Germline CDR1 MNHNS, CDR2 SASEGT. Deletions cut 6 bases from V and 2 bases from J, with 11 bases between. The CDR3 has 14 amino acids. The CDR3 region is CASRSQGGNQPQHF. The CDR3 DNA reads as TGTGCCAGCAGATCACAGGGTGGCAATCAGCCCCAGCATTTT.

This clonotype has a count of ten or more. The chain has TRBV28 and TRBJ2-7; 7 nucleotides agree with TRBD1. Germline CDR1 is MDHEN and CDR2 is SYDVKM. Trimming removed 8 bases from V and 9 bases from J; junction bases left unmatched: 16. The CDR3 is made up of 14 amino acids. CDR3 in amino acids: CASYQTGLGVGQYF. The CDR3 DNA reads TGTGCCAGCTACCAGACAGGGTTGGGAGTTGGGCAGTACTTC.

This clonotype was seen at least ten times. Written as DNA, the CDR3 is TGTGCCAGCAGCAACTCAGACAGGGACTATGGCTACACCTTC. Amino acids: CASSNSDRDYGYTF. The chain carries TRBV3-1 and TRBJ1-2; 7 bases fit TRBD1. CDR3 size: 14 residues. Germline V lookup: CDR1 LGHDT, CDR2 YNNKEL (reference sequence). Trimming cost V 5 bases and J 3 bases; bases outside gene matches: 6.

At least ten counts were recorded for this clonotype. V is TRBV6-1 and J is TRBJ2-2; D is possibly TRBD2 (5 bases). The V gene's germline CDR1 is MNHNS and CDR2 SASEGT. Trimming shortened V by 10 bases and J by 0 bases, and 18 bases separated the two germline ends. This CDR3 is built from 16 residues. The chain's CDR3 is CATRDTGNANTGELFF. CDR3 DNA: TGTGCCACAAGGGATACGGGAAACGCGAACACCGGGGAGCTGTTTTTT.